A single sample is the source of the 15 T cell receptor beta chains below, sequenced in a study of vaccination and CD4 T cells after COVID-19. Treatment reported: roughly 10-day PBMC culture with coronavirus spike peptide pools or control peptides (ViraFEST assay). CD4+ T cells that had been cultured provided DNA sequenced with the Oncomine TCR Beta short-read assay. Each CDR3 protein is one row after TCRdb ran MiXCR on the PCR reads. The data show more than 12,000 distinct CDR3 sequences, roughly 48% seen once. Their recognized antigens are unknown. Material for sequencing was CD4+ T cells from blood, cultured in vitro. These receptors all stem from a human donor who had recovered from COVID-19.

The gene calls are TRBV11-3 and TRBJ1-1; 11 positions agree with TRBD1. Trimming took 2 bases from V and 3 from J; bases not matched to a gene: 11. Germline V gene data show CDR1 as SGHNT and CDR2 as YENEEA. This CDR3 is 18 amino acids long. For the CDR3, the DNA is TGTGCCAGCAGCTTAAGTGGCGTGTGGGGACAGGGGGACACTGAAGCTTTCTTT. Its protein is CASSLSGVWGQGDTEAFF.

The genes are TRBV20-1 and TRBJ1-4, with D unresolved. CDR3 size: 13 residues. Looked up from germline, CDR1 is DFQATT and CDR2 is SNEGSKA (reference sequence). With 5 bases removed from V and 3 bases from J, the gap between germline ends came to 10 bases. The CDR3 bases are TGCAGTGCTCCCCGGGCCCCTAATGAAAAACTGTTTTTT. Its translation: CSAPRAPNEKLFF.

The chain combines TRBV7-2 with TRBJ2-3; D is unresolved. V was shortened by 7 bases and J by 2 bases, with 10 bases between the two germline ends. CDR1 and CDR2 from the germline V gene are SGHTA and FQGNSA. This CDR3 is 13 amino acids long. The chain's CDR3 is CASKTVHTDTQYF. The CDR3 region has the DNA TGTGCCAGCAAAACAGTCCACACAGATACGCAGTATTTT.

CDR3 bases: TGCAGTGCTAGCTTCACTACCGGCCGCACAGATACGCAGTATTTT. Amino acids: CSASFTTGRTDTQYF. The rearrangement joins TRBV20-1 to TRBJ2-3; D unclear. Germline V gene data show CDR1 as DFQATT and CDR2 as SNEGSKA (reference sequence). This CDR3 has 15 amino acids. V gave up 3 bases and J gave up 1 base, with 14 bases separating them.

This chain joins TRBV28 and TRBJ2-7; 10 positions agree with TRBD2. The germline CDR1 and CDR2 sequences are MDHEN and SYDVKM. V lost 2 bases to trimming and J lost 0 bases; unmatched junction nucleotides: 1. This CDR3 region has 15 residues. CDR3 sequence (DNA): TGTGCCAGCAGTTTAAGGACTAGCGGCTCCTACGAGCAGTACTTC. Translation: CASSLRTSGSYEQYF.

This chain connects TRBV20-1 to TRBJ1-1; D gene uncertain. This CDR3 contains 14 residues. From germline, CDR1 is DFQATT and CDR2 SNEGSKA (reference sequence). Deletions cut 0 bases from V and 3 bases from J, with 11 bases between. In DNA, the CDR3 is TGCAGTGCTAGAGATCGGGAGGGCCACACTGAAGCTTTCTTT. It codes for CSARDREGHTEAFF.

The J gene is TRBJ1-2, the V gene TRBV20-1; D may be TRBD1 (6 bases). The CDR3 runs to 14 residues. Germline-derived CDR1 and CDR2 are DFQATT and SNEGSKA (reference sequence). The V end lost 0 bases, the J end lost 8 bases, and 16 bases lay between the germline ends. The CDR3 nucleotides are TGCAGTGCTAGAGATCGGCGGGGGGCGCAAGGCTACACCTTC. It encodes CSARDRRGAQGYTF.

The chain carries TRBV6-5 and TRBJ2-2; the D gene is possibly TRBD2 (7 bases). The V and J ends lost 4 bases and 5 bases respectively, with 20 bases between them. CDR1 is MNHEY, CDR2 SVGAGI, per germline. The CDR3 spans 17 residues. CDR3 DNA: TGTGCCAGCAGTTTCGTCGTGGGGGGGGCAAGAACCGGGGAGCTGTTTTTT. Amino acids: CASSFVVGGARTGELFF.

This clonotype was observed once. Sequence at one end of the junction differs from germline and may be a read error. The CDR3 nucleotides read TGCGGTGCTAGACAAGCTAGCGGGAGGGGTACCGGGGAGCTGTTTTTT. Translation: CGARQASGRGTGELFF. V is TRBV20-1 and J is TRBJ2-2; 12 bases fit TRBD2. Germline V gene lookup returns CDR1 DFQATT and CDR2 SNEGSKA (reference sequence). This CDR3 has 16 residues.

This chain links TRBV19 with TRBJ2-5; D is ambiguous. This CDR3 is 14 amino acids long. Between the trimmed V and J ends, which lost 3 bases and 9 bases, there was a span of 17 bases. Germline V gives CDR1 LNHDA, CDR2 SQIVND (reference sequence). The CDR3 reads CASSIQGSKESQYF. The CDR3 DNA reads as TGTGCCAGTAGTATCCAAGGGTCAAAGGAGTCCCAGTACTTC.

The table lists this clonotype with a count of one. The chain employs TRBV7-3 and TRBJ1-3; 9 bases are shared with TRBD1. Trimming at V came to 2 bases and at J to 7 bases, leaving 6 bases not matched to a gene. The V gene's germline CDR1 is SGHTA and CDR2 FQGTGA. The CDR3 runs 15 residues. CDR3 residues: CASSLSTGGLNTIYF. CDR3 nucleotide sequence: TGTGCCAGCAGCTTATCGACAGGGGGATTGAACACCATATATTTT.

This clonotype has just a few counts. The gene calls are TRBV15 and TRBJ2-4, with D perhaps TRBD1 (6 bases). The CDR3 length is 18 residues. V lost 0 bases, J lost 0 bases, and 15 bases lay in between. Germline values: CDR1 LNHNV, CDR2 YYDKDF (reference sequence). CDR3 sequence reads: CATSRDLGGPLAKNIQYF. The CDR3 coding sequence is TGTGCCACCAGCAGAGATCTAGGGGGACCACTAGCCAAAAACATTCAGTACTTC.

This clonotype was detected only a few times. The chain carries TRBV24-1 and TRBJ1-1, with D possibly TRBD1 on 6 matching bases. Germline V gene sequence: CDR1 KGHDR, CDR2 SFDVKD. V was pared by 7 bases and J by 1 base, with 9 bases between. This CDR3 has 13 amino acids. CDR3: CATREQGNTEAFF. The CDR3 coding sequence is TGTGCCACCAGGGAACAGGGGAACACTGAAGCTTTCTTT.

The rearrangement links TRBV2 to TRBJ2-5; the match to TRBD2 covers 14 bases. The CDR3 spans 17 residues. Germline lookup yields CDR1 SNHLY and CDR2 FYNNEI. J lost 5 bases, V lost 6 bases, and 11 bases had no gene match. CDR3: CASRGGTSGGRGETQYF. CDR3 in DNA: TGTGCCAGCAGAGGTGGGACTAGCGGGGGCCGGGGGGAGACCCAGTACTTC.

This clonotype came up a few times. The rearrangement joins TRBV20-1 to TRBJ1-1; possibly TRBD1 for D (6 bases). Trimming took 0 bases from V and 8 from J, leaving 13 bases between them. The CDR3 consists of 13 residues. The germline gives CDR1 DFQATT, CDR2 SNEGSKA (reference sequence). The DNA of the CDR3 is TGCAGTGCTAGAGATTGGCAGACAGGAGAAGCTTTCTTT. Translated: CSARDWQTGEAFF.